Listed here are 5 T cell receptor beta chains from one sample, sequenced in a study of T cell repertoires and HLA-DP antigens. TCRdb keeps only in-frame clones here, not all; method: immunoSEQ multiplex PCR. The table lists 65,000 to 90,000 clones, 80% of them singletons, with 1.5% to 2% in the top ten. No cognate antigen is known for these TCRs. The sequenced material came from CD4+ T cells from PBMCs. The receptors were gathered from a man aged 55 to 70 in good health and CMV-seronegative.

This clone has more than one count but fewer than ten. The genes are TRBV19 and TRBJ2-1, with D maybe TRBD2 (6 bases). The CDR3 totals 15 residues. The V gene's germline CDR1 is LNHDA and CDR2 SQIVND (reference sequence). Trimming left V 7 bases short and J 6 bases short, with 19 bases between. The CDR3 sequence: CASNARGDLGNEQFF. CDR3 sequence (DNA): TGTGCCAGTAACGCACGCGGGGACTTGGGCAATGAGCAGTTCTTC.

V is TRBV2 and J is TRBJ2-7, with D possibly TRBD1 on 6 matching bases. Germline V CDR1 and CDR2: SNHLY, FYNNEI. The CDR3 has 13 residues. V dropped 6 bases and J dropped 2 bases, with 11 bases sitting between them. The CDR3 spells CASRETGAYEQYV. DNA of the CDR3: TGTGCCAGCAGAGAGACAGGAGCCTACGAGCAGTACGTC.

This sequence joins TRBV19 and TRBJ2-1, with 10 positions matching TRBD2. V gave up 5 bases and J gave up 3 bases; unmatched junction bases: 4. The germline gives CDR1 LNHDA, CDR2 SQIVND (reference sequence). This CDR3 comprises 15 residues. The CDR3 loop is CASSPSGGNYNEQFF. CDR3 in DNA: TGTGCCAGTAGTCCTAGCGGGGGCAACTACAATGAGCAGTTCTTC.

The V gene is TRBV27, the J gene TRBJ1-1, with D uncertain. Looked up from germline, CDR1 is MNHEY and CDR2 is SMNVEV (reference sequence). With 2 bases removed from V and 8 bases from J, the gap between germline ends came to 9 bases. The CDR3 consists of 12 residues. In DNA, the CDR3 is TGTGCCAGCAGTTTACCCAGGCCAGAAGCTTTCTTT. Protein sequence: CASSLPRPEAFF.

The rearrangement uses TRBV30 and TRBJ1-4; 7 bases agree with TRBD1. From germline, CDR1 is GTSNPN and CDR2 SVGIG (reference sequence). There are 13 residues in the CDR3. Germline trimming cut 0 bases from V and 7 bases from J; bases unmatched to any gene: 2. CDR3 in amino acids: CAWSVQGSEKLFF. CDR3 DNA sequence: TGTGCCTGGAGTGTACAGGGGAGTGAAAAACTGTTTTTT.